This record looks at one T cell receptor (beta chain) sequence and its context. Its target is unknown. Per the germline V gene, CDR1 is MGHRA and CDR2 is YSYEKL. Trimming at V came to 3 bases and at J to 5 bases, leaving 10 bases not matched to a gene. This CDR3 region has 15 residues. Each TCR beta library was made by quantitative 5'-RACE that incorporated molecular barcodes. TCRdb reprocessed the 5' RACE reads via MiXCR and lists one record per CDR3 protein. The table has more than 300,000 distinct CDR3 sequences, approximately 8% seen once; the top ten hold about 15%. The source of the sample is a study of CD8 T cells in ankylosing spondylitis. Findings of the study overall: Among TCR beta sequences, a motif of eight highly homologous variants appeared characteristic of ankylosing spondylitis blood. Reportedly, disease-linked clones are significantly enriched in ankylosing spondylitis patients' matched synovial fluid.

The chain links TRBV4-1 to TRBJ2-7, with 7 bases aligning to TRBD2. Sequenced material: blood, either unsorted or a sorted T cell fraction (not recorded which). The source is a male donor with ankylosing spondylitis. The CDR3 loop reads CASSQDAGLADEQYF. The CDR3 DNA sequence: TGCGCCAGCAGCCAGGATGCGGGCCTAGCGGACGAGCAGTACTTC.